This T cell receptor (beta chain) emerged from a study of blood T cell repertoires in COVID-19. Looking at the study overall: The cDNA or gDNA used as material had been derived from T cells, B-cell-depleted T cells, or PBMCs.

The table lists this clone with a count of one. The CDR3 is 16 residues long. CDR1 and CDR2 from the germline V gene are LGHNA and YNFKEQ. With 3 bases clipped from V and 8 bases from J, the junction kept 12 bases outside the gene matches. The authors' processing: Amplifying reference gene primers gave estimates of nucleated cell counts. Using immunoSEQ multiplex PCR, the repertoire was profiled, and TCRdb retains in-frame clones only, with some absent. The DNA gave D and trimming, while V, J and clone size come from that table. The table has about 250,000 clones, about 91% seen once; the top ten hold 1.2% to 1.5%.

This chain uses TRBV4-2 with TRBJ1-4; 7 positions match TRBD1. The sequencing input was peripheral blood. This clonotype was obtained from a man older than 75 with acute or convalescent COVID-19. The CDR3 is CASSQSLQGKGEKLFF. For the CDR3, the DNA is TGTGCCAGCAGCCAGTCTTTACAGGGGAAGGGGGAAAAACTGTTTTTT.